The 12 T cell receptor beta chains below were found in one sample sequenced in a study of tumor-infiltrating lymphocytes in primary liver carcinoma. TCR beta cDNA was prepared out of roughly 0.5 ug total RNA by means of a constant-region primer. Libraries covering TCR beta were generated through three nested multiplex PCR rounds (using a slightly modified ARM-PCR). PCR rounds one and two used TRBV1-TRBV30 forward primers with a C-beta reverse primer for about 9 cycles each. TCRdb itself ran the multiplex PCR reads through MiXCR, one entry per CDR3 protein. The data hold 100,000 or so distinct CDR3 sequences, with around 63% observed a single time. For each extraction, RNA and DNA were obtained together from 20-30 mg of unsorted bulk tissue. The sequencing sample was made of liver tumor tissue from sampling region 5. Regarding subset: tumor region T5, tumor centre. The receptors stem from a woman between 55 and 75 years old with primary liver carcinoma and hepatitis B virus infection.

This clonotype was detected only once. One junction end disagrees with the germline gene, perhaps due to a read error. The chain carries TRBV12-3 or TRBV12-4 and TRBJ2-7; TRBD2 agrees at 9 bases. The CDR3 length is 16 residues. The CDR3: CAGSLVDFLAGYEQYF. As DNA, the CDR3 is TGTGCCGGCAGTTTAGTCGATTTCCTAGCGGGATACGAGCAGTATTTC.

To note about this clonotype: Germline and junction disagree at one end, which may indicate a read error. CDR3 in DNA: TGTACCAGCAGCCGCGGGGCTAGTGGCACCGGGGAGCTGTTTTTT. Translated, it gives CTSSRGASGTGELFF. The V and J genes are TRBV11-2 and TRBJ2-2, with D possibly matching TRBD2 (6 bases). Germline assignment: CDR1 SGHAT and CDR2 FQNNGV. There are 15 residues in the CDR3.

As to this clonotype: At one end, the junction sequence differs from germline, possibly due to a read error. V is TRBV11-2 and J is TRBJ1-1; D might be TRBD1 (6 bases). The CDR3 is 13 amino acids. The V gene's germline CDR1 is SGHAT and CDR2 FQNNGV. The CDR3 DNA reads TGCGCCAGTAGCATAGAAGGGGGCACTGAAGCTTTCTTT. Its translation is CASSIEGGTEAFF. The full variable domain, in which reference TRBV11-2 and TRBJ1-1 provide the parts outside the CDR3, is EAGVAQSPRYKIIEKRQSVAFWCNPISGHATLYWYQQILGQGPKLLIQFQNNGVVDDSQLPKDRFSAERLKGVDSTLKIQPAKLEDSAVYLCASSIEGGTEAFFGQGTRLTVV.

Of note for this clonotype: This may arise from a read error, as a much more abundant clone is one base away. V and J are TRBV10-3 and TRBJ1-6; unclear D gene. Germline CDR1 reads ENHRY; CDR2 reads SYGVKD. The CDR3 spans 14 residues. CDR3 in amino acids: CAIRPNEGDSPLYF. CDR3 in DNA: TGTGCCATCCGACCGAACGAAGGCGATTCACCCCTCTACTTT.

This clonotype occurred many times. The chain combines TRBV6-2 or TRBV6-3 with TRBJ2-1; no firm D call. The CDR3 spans 15 residues. V shed 5 bases and J shed 8 bases, with 19 bases lying between them. CDR1 is MNHEY and CDR2 is SVGEGT in the germline V gene. In DNA form, the CDR3 reads TGTGCCAGCAGTCTAGAGTCCGGGTGGCCTTATGAGCAGTTCTTC. This encodes CASSLESGWPYEQFF.

Regarding this clonotype: Lacking the conserved final phenylalanine or tryptophan, this CDR3 likely reflects a read error. The gene calls are TRBV11-3 and TRBJ1-4; D unclear. The CDR3 runs 14 residues. Germline V gene lookup returns CDR1 SGHNT and CDR2 YENEEA. Trimming took 7 bases from V and 10 from J, leaving 19 bases between them. The CDR3 protein is CASNRRASDGKLFY. For the CDR3, the DNA is TGTGCCAGCAACCGTCGTGCTTCTGATGGAAAACTGTTTTAT.

As to this clonotype: The junction does not match germline at one end; this may be a read error. The gene calls are TRBV11-2 and TRBJ2-7, with D possibly called TRBD1 or TRBD2 (5 bases each). CDR3 size: 16 residues. Germline CDR1 SGHAT, CDR2 FQNNGV. CDR3 in DNA: TGTGCCAGCAACCCCCTTTTGGGTGAGAGGGGCCATGGGCAGTATTTC. It is translated as CASNPLLGERGHGQYF.

On this clonotype: At one boundary the junction diverges from the germline segment, which might be a read error. V gene TRBV11-2 combines with J gene TRBJ2-3, with unresolved D. This CDR3 has 14 residues. Germline CDR1 SGHAT, CDR2 FQNNGV. The CDR3 DNA is TGTGCCAGCAGCTTAGATCCGTCCAGTATCACCCCCTCTTTC. This sequence encodes CASSLDPSSITPSF.

The V and J genes are TRBV28 and TRBJ1-6; D remains ambiguous. Trimming left V 11 bases short and J 2 bases short, with 7 bases between. The CDR3 is 12 amino acids. CDR1 and CDR2 (germline): MDHEN, SYDVKM. The CDR3 DNA follows: TGTGCCGGCACTCCCTATAATTCACCCCTCCACTTT. This sequence encodes CAGTPYNSPLHF.

To note about this clonotype: Being one base from a much bigger clone, this may be a read error. This chain connects TRBV4-1 to TRBJ2-7, with D possibly TRBD2 on 7 matching bases. The CDR3 consists of 15 residues. Germline CDR1 MGHRA, CDR2 YSYEKL. V shed 3 bases and J shed 2 bases, with 14 bases lying between them. For the CDR3, the DNA is TGCGCCAGCAGCCATGGGAGGGGGAGTCCCTACGAGCAGTACTTC. It translates to CASSHGRGSPYEQYF.

The table lists this clonotype with many counts. The chain recombines TRBV5-6 with TRBJ1-1; the D gene is possibly TRBD1 (6 bases). The V end was cut by 4 bases, the J end by 5 bases, with 15 bases between. CDR3 length equals 14 residues. Germline loops: CDR1 SGHDT, CDR2 YYEEEE. The CDR3: CASSPNRGRTEAFF. The CDR3 coding sequence is TGTGCCAGCAGCCCGAACCGGGGGCGGACTGAAGCTTTCTTT.

The table lists this clonotype with many counts. The rearrangement links TRBV12-3 or TRBV12-4 to TRBJ1-1; unclear D gene. The CDR3 runs 12 residues. The V end was cut by 7 bases, the J end by 4 bases, with 10 bases between. The CDR3: CASTRSATEAFF. The CDR3 DNA reads TGTGCCAGCACGAGGTCGGCCACTGAAGCTTTCTTT.